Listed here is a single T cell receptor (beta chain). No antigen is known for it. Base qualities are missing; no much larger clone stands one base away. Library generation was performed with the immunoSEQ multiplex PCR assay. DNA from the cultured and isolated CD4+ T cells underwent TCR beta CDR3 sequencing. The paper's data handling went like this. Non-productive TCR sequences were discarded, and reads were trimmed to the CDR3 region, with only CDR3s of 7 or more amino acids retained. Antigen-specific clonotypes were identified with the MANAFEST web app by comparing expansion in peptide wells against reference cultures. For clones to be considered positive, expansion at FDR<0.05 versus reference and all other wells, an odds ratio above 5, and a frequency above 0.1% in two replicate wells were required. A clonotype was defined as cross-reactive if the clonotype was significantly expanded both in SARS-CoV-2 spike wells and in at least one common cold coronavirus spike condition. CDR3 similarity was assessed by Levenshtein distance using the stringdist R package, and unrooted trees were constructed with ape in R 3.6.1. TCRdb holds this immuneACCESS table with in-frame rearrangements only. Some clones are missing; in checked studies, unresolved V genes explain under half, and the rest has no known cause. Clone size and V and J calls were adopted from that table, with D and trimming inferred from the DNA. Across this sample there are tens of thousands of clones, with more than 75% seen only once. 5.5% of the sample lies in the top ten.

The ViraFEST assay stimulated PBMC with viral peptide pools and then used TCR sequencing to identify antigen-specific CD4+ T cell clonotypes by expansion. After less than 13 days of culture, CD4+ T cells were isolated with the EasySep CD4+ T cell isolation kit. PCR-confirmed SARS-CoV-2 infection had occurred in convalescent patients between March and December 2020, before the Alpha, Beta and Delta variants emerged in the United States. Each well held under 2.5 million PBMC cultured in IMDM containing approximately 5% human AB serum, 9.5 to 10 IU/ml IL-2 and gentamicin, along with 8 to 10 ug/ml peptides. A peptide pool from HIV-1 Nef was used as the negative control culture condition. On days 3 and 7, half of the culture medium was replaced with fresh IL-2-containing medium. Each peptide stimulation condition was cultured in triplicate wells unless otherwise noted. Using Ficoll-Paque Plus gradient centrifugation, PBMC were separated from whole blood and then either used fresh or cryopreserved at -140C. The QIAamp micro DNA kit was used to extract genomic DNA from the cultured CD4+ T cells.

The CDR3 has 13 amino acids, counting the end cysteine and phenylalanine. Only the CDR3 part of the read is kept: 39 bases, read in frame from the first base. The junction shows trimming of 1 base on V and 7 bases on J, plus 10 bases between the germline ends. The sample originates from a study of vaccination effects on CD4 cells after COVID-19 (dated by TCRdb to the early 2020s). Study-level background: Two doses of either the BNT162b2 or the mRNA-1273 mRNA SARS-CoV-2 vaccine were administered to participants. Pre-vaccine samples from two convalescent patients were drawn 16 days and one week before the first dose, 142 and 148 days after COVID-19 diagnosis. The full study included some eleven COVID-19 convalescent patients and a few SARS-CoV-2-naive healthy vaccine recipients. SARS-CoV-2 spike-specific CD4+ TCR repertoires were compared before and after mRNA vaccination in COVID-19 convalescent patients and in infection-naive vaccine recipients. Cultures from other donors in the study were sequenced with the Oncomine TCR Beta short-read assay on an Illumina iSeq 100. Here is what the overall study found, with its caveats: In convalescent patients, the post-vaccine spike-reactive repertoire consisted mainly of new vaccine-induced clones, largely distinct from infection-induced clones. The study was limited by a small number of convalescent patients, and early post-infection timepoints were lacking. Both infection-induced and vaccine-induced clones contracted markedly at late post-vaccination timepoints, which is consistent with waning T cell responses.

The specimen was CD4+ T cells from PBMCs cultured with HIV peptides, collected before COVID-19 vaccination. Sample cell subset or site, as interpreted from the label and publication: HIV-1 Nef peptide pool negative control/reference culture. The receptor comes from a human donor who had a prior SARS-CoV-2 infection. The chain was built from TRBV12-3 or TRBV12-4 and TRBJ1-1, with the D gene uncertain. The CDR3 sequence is CASSLVPGIEAFF. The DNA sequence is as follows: TGTGCCAGCAGTTTAGTCCCCGGGATTGAAGCTTTCTTT.